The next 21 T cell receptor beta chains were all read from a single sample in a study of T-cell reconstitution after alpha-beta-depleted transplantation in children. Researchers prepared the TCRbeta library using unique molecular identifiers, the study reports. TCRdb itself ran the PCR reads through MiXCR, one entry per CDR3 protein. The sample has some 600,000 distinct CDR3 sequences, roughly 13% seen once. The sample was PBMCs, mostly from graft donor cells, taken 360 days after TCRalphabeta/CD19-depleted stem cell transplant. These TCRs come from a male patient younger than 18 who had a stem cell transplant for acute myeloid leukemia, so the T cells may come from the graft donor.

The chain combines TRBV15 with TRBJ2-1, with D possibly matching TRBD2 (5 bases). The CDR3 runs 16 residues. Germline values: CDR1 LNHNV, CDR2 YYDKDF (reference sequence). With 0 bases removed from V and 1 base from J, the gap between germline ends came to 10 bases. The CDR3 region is CATSRERGPSYNEQFF. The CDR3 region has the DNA TGTGCCACCAGCAGAGAGAGAGGGCCATCCTACAATGAGCAGTTCTTC. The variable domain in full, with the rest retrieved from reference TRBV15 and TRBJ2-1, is DAMVIQNPRYQVTQFGKPVTLSCSQTLNHNVMYWYQQKSSQAPKLLFHYYDKDFNNEADTPDNFQSRRPNTSFCFLDIRSPGLGDTAMYLCATSRERGPSYNEQFFGPGTRLTVL.

CDR3 nucleotide sequence: TGTGCCAGCTTATTCGGGCTAGCGGGAGACGATACGCAGTATTTT. Translating gives CASLFGLAGDDTQYF. The J gene is TRBJ2-3, the V gene TRBV5-6, with 10 bases matching TRBD2. Germline CDR1 is SGHDT and CDR2 is YYEEEE. CDR3 length: 15 amino acids. V was pared by 7 bases and J by 6 bases, with 11 bases of the junction left unmatched.

DNA for the CDR3: TGTGCCAGCAGTTACTCGAACCGTAACTATGGCTACACCTTC. Amino acids: CASSYSNRNYGYTF. This chain joins TRBV6-5 and TRBJ1-2, with D hard to call. The CDR3 contains 14 residues. Germline-derived CDR1 and CDR2 are MNHEY and SVGAGI. Trimming shortened V by 0 bases and J by 1 base, and 6 bases separated the two germline ends.

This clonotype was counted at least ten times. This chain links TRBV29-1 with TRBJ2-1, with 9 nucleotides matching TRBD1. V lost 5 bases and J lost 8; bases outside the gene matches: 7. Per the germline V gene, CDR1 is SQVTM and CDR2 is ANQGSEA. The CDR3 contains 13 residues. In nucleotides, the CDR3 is TGCAGCGTTAGGGACAGGGCGATGTATGAGCAGTTCTTC. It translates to CSVRDRAMYEQFF.

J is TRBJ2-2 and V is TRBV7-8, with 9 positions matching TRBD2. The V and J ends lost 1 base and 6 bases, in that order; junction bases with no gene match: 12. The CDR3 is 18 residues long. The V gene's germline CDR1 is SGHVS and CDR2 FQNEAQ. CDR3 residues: CASSLVAGGPSESGELFF. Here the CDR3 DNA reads TGTGCCAGCAGCTTAGTCGCGGGAGGGCCATCAGAGTCCGGGGAGCTGTTTTTT.

For the CDR3, the DNA is TGTGCCAGCAGCTTGGACGGACCTCCATTGGGCGAGCAGTACTTC. Its translation is CASSLDGPPLGEQYF. This rearrangement joins TRBV11-2 to TRBJ2-7; D is unclear. The CDR3 has 15 residues. CDR1 SGHAT and CDR2 FQNNGV come from the germline V gene. The ends were cut back, 3 bases at V and 6 bases at J, with 18 bases in the middle.

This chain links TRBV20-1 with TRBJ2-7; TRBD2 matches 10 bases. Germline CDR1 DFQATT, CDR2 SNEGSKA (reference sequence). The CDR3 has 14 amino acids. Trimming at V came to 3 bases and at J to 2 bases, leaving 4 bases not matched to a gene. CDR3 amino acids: CSASSGRAPYEQYF. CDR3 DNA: TGCAGTGCTAGCAGCGGGAGGGCCCCCTACGAGCAGTACTTC.

The CDR3 region is CAWERETQYF. The DNA for the CDR3 is TGTGCCTGGGAACGCGAGACCCAGTACTTC. The rearrangement links TRBV30 to TRBJ2-5; D is unclear. V lost 5 bases and J lost 5, with 6 bases in between. There are 10 residues in the CDR3. From germline, CDR1 is GTSNPN and CDR2 SVGIG (reference sequence).

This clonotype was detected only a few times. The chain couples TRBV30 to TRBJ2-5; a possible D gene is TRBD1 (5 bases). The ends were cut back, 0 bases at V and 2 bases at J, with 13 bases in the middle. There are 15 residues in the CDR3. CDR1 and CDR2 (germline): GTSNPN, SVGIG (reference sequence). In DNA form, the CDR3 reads TGTGCCTGGAGTGTCCTCAGGGTGGGTCAAGAGACCCAGTACTTC. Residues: CAWSVLRVGQETQYF.

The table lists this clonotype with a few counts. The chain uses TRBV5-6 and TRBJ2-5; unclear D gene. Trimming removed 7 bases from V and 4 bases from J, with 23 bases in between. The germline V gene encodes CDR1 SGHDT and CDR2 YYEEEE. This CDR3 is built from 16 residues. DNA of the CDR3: TGTGCCAGCGGTCACATAGCAGTTGACCGGAGAGAGACCCAGTACTTC. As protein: CASGHIAVDRRETQYF.

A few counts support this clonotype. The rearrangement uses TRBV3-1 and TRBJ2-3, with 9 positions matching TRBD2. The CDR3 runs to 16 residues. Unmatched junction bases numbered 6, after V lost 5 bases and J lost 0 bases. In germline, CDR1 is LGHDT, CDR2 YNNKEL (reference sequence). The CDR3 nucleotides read TGTGCCAGCAGCGTAGTAGCGGGAGTGAGCACAGATACGCAGTATTTT. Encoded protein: CASSVVAGVSTDTQYF.

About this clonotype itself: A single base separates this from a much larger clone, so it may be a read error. The CDR3 protein is CSVESLGHNTGEVFF. As DNA, the CDR3 is TGCAGCGTTGAAAGTTTGGGACACAACACCGGGGAGGTGTTTTTT. The gene calls are TRBV29-1 and TRBJ2-2; either TRBD1 or TRBD2 may supply D (6 bases each). Germline V gives CDR1 SQVTM, CDR2 ANQGSEA. This CDR3 comprises 15 residues.

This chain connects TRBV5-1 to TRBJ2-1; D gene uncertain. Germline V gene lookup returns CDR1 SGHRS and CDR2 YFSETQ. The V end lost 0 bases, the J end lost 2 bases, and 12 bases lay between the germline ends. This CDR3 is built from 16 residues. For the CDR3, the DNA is TGCGCCAGCAGCTTGGGAGTCTCGCCCACCTACAATGAGCAGTTCTTC. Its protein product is CASSLGVSPTYNEQFF.

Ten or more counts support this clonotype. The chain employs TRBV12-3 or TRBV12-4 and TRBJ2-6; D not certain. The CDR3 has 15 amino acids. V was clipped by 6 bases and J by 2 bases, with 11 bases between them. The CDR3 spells CASSIYGPGANVLTF. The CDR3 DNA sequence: TGTGCCAGCAGCATATATGGTCCTGGGGCCAACGTCCTGACTTTC.

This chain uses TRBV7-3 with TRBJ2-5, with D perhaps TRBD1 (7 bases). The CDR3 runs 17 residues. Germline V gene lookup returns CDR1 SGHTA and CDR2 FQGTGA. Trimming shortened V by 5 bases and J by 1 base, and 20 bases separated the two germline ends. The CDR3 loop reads CASSPRAGGLSQETQYF. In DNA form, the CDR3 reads TGTGCCAGCAGCCCTAGGGCAGGGGGACTCTCCCAAGAGACCCAGTACTTC.

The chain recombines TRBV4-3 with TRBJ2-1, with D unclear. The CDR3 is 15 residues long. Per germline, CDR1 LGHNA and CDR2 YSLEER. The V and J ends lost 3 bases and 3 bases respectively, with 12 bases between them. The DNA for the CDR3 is TGCGCCAGCAGCCACCGAGAGGCTCACTACAATGAGCAGTTCTTC. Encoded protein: CASSHREAHYNEQFF.

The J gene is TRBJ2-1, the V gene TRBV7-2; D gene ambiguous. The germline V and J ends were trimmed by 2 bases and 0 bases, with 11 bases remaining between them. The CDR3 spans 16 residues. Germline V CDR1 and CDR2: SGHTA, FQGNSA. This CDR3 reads CASSLSRSLSYNEQFF. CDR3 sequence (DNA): TGTGCCAGCAGCTTATCGCGGAGCCTCTCCTACAATGAGCAGTTCTTC.

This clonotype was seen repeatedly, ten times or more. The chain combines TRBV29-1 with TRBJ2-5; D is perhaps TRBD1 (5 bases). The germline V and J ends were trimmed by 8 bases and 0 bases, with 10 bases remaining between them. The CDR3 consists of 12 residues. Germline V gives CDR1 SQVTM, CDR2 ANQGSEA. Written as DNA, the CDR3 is TGCAGCCATCAGGGCCACCAAGAGACCCAGTACTTC. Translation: CSHQGHQETQYF.

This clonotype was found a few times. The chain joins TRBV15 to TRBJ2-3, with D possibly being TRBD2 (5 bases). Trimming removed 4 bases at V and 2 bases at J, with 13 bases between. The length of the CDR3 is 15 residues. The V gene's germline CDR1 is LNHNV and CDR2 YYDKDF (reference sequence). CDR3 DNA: TGTGCCACCAGCATCCAGCGGAAGACCACAGATACGCAGTATTTT. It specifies CATSIQRKTTDTQYF.

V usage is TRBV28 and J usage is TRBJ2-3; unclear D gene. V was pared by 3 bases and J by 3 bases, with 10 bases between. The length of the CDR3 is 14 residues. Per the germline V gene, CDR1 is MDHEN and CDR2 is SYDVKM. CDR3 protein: CASSFDLETDTQYF. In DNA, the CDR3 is TGTGCCAGCAGTTTCGATCTGGAAACAGATACGCAGTATTTT.

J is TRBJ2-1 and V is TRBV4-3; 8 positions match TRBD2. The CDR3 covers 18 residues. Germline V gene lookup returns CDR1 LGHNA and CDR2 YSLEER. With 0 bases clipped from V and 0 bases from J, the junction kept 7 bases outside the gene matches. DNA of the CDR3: TGCGCCAGCAGCCAAGATATGACTAGCGCGAGCTCCTACAATGAGCAGTTCTTC. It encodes CASSQDMTSASSYNEQFF.